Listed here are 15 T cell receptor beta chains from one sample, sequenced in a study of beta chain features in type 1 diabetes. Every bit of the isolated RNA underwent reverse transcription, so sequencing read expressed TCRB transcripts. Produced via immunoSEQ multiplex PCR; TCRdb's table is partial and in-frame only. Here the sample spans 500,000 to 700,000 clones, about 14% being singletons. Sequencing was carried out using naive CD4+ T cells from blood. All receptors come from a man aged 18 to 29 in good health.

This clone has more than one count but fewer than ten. The CDR3 is CASSPGKGSYNEQFF. DNA of the CDR3: TGTGCCAGCAGCCCCGGCAAGGGGTCGTACAATGAGCAGTTCTTC. The V call is TRBV7-3, the J call TRBJ2-1, with a possible D match to TRBD1 (5 bases). V was pared by 5 bases and J by 4 bases, with 15 bases between. CDR3 size: 15 residues. Germline-derived CDR1 and CDR2 are SGHTA and FQGTGA.

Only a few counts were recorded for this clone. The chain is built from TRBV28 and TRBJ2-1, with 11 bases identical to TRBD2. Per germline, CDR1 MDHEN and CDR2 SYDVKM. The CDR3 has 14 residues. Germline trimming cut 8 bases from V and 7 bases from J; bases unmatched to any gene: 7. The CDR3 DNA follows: TGTGCCAGCCTAGCGGGAGGATCTAAGAATGAGCAGTTCTTC. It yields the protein CASLAGGSKNEQFF.

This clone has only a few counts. The DNA of the CDR3 is TGTGCCAGCAGTGAGACAGGGGTGAACACTGAAGCTTTCTTT. Amino acid sequence: CASSETGVNTEAFF. The rearrangement uses TRBV6-1 and TRBJ1-1; the match to TRBD1 covers 8 bases. The CDR3 has 14 amino acids. Per the germline V gene, CDR1 is MNHNS and CDR2 is SASEGT. J gave up 0 bases and V 3 bases, and 0 bases lay outside the gene matches.

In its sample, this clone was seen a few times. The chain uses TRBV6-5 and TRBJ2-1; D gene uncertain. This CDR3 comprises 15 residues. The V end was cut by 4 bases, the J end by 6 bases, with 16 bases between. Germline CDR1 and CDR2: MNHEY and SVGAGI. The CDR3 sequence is CASSSFRTIGNEQFF. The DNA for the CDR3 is TGTGCCAGCAGTTCCTTTAGGACCATCGGCAATGAGCAGTTCTTC.

The DNA of the CDR3 is TGTGCCAGCAGATACACAGGGGCCAATCAGCCCCAGCATTTT. This codes for CASRYTGANQPQHF. The chain has TRBV28 and TRBJ1-5, with TRBD1 matching 7 bases. The CDR3 has 14 amino acids. V trimming: 6 bases; J trimming: 3 bases; junction bases outside the gene matches: 5. The germline gives CDR1 MDHEN, CDR2 SYDVKM.

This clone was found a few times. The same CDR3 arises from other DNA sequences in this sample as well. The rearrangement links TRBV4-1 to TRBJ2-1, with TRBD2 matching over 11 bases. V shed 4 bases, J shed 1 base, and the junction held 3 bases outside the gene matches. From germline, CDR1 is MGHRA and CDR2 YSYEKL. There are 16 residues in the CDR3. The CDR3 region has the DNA TGCGCCAGCAGCCGGGGACTAGCGGCGTCCTACAATGAGCAGTTCTTC. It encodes CASSRGLAASYNEQFF.

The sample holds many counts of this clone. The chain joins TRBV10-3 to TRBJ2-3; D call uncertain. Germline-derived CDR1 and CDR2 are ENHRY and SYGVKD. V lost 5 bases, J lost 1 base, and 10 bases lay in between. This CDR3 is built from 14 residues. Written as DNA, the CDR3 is TGTGCCATCAGTCTCGGTCGGGGCACAGATACGCAGTATTTT. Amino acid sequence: CAISLGRGTDTQYF.

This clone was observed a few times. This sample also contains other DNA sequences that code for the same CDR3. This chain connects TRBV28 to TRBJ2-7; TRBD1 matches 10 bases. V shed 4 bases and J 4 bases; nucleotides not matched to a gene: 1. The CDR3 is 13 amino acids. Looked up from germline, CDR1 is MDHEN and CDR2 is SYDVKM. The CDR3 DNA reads TGTGCCAGCAGTTCGGGACAGGGGTACGAGCAGTACTTC. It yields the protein CASSSGQGYEQYF. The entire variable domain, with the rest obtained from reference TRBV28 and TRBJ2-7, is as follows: DVKVTQSSRYLVKRTGEKVFLECVQDMDHENMFWYRQDPGLGLRLIYFSYDVKMKEKGDIPEGYSVSREKKERFSLILESASTNQTSMYLCASSSGQGYEQYFGPGTRLTVT.

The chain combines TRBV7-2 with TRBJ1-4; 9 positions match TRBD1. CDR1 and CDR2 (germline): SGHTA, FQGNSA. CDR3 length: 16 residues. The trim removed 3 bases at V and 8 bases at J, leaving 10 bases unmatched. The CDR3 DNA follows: TGTGCCAGCAGCTTCCGCTTTGGGACAGGGAGCGAAAAACTGTTTTTT. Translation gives CASSFRFGTGSEKLFF.

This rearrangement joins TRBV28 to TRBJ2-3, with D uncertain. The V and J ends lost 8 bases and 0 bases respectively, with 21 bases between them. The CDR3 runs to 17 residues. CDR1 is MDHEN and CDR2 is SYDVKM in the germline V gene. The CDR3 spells CASFSLPGLISTDTQYF. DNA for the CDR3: TGTGCCAGCTTTTCCCTCCCGGGTCTAATCAGCACAGATACGCAGTATTTT.

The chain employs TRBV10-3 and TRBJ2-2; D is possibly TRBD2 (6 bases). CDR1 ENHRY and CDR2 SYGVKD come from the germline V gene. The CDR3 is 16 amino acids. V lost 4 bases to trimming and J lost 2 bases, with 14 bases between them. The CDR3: CAISGRGIGNTGELFF. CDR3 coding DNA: TGTGCCATCAGTGGACGGGGGATTGGAAACACCGGGGAGCTGTTTTTT.

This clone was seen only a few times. CDR3 coding DNA: TGTGCCTGGGCGGGGACAGGAGAATTAGTAGCTTTCTTT. It encodes CAWAGTGELVAFF. The chain carries TRBV30 and TRBJ1-1; TRBD1 matches at 8 bases. The junction had 12 bases not matched to a gene; V was cut back by 5 bases and J by 10 bases. Germline CDR1 is GTSNPN and CDR2 is SVGIG (reference sequence). This CDR3 comprises 13 residues.

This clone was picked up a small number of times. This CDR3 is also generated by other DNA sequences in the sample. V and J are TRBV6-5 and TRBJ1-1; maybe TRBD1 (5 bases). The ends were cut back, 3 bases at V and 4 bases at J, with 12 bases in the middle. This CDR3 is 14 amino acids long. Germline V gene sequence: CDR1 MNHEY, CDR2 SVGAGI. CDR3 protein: CASSYGRGSTEAFF. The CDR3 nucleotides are TGTGCCAGCAGTTATGGGCGGGGGAGCACTGAAGCTTTCTTT.

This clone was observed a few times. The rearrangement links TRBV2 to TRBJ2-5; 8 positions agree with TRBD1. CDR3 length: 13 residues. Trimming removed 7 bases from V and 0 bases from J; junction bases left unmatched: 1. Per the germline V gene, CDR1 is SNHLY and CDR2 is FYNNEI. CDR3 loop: CASNRGYQETQYF. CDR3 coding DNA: TGTGCCAGCAACAGGGGGTACCAAGAGACCCAGTACTTC.

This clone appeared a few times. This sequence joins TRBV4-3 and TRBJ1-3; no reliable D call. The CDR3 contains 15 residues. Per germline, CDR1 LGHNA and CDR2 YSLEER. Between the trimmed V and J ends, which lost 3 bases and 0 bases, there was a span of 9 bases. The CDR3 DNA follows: TGCGCCAGCAGCCAGGAGGGCCACTCTGGAAACACCATATATTTT. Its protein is CASSQEGHSGNTIYF.